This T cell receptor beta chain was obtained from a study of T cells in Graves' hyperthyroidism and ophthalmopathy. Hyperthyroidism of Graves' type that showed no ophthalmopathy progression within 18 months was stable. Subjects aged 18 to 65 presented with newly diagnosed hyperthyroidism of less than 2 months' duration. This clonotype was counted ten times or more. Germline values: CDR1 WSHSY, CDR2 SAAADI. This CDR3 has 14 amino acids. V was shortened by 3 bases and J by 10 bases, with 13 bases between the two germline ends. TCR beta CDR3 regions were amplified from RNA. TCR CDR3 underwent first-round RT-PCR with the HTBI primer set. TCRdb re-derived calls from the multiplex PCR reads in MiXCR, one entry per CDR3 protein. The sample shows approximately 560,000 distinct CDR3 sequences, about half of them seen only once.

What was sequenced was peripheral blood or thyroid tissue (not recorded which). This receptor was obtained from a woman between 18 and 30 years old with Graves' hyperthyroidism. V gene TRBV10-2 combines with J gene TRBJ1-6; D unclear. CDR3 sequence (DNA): TGCGCCAGCAGTGATTATCTGGCCGGATCACCCCTCCACTTT. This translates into CASSDYLAGSPLHF.